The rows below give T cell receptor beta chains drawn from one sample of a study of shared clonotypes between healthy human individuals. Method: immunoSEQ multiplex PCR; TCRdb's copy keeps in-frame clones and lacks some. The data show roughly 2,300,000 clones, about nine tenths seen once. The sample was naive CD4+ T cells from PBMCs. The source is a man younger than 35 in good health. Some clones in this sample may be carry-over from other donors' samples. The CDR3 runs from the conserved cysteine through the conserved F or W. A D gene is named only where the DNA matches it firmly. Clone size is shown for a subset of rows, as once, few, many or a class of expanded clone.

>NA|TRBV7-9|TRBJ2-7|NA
TGTGCCAGCAGCTTAGGCAGTGACTACGAGCAGTACTTC
CASSLGSDYEQYF
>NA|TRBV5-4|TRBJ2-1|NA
TGTGCCAGCAGCTTGGAGTCCAACTCCTACAATGAGCAGTTCTTC
CASSLESNSYNEQFF
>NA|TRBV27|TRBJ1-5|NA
TGTGCCAGCAGTTTTTACCGGGAACAGAGCAATCAGCCCCAGCATTTT
CASSFYREQSNQPQHF
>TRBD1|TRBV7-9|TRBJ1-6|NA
TGTGCCAGCAGCTTAGGGGGACAGGGGGTAATACCCCTCCACTTT
CASSLGGQGVIPLHF
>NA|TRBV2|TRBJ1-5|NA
TGTGCCAGCAGTGATACAGGGCCCCAGCATTTT
CASSDTGPQHF
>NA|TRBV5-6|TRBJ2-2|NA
TGTGCCAGCAGCTTGGGGAGCGCCACCGGGGAGCTGTTTTTT
CASSLGSATGELFF
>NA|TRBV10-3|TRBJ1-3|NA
TGTGCCATCAGTGAGTCGCAGGCGGGGGTCCGCTCTGGAAACACCATATATTTT
CAISESQAGVRSGNTIYF
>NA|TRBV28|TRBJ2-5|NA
TGTGCCAGCAGCCCCCCTGGCTTCCAAGAGACCCAGTACTTC
CASSPPGFQETQYF
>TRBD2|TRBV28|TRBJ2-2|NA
TGTGCCAGCAGTTTTCTAGCGGGGAACACCGGGGAGCTGTTTTTT
CASSFLAGNTGELFF
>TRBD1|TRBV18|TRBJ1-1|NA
TGTGCCAGCTCACCCGAGGGACAGGTGAACACTGAAGCTTTCTTT
CASSPEGQVNTEAFF
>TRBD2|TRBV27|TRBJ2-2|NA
TGTGCCAGCAGATTCCGGGAGGGGACCGGGGAGCTGTTTTTT
CASRFREGTGELFF
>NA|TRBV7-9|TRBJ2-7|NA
TGTGCCAGCAGCCCCGGGGACGCCTCCAACTCCTACGAGCAGTACTTC
CASSPGDASNSYEQYF
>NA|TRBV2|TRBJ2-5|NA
TGTGCCAGCAGCTTTGCCCGAGGGTACGAGACCCAGTACTTC
CASSFARGYETQYF
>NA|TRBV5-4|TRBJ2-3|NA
TGTGCCAGCAGCTTGCACGGACGAGCGGTGGCCACAGATACGCAGTATTTT
CASSLHGRAVATDTQYF
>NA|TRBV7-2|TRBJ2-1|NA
TGTGCCAGCCGGCAGACGGCGGGAAACAATGAGCAGTTCTTC
CASRQTAGNNEQFF
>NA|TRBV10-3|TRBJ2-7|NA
TGTGCCATCAGTGAGACAGCCTCGGGGGAGCAGTACTTC
CAISETASGEQYF
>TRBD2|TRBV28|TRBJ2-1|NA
TGTGCCAGCAGACGGGGGAGGGCCTTATACAATGAGCAGTTCTTC
CASRRGRALYNEQFF
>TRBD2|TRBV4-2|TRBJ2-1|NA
TGTGCCAGCAGCGTACGGACTAGCGGGAGTGGGGATGAGCAGTTCTTC
CASSVRTSGSGDEQFF
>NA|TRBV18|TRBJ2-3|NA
TGTGCCAGCTCATCTGGGATATTGGGGACAGATACGCAGTATTTT
CASSSGILGTDTQYF
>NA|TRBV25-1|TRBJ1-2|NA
TGTGCCAGCAGTGAAATTCGGGCTGACTATGGCTACACCTTC
CASSEIRADYGYTF
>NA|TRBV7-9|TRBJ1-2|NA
TGTGCCAGCAGCCAGGGACTCCGGGCTGGCTACACCTTC
CASSQGLRAGYTF
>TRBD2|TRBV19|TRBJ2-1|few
TGTGCCAGTACTCGGGCGGGAGGGTACAATGAGCAGTTCTTC
CASTRAGGYNEQFF
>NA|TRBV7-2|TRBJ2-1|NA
TGTGCCAGCAGCTTACTACGAGTTTACAATGAGCAGTTCTTC
CASSLLRVYNEQFF
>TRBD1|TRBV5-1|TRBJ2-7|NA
TGCGCCAGCAGCCGTGACAGGGGAGGACTCGAGCAGTACTTC
CASSRDRGGLEQYF
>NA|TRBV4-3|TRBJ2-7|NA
TGCGCCAGCAGCCAAGATAGGGCGCGGGGGCGCAGTCCCTACGAGCAGTACTTC
CASSQDRARGRSPYEQYF
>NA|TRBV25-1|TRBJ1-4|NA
TGTGCCAGCCCGGGGACACCTCGGGAAAAACTGTTTTTT
CASPGTPREKLFF
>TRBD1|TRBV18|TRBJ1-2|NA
TGTGCCAGCTCACTTACCGGGACAGGGGGCGTCTATGGCTACACCTTC
CASSLTGTGGVYGYTF
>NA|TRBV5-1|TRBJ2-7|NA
TGCGCCAGCAGCTCCTTATACTCCCCCGGGACACTTAGCTCCTACGAGCAGTACTTC
CASSSLYSPGTLSSYEQYF
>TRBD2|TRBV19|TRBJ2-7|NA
TGTGCCAGTAGTATAGCGGGAGGTACCTACGAGCAGTACTTC
CASSIAGGTYEQYF
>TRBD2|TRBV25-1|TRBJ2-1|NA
TGTGCCAGCAGTCTAGCGGGAGTTCCGGGCGAGCAGTTCTTC
CASSLAGVPGEQFF
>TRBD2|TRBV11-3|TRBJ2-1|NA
TGTGCCAGCAGCTTTCGTACTAGCGGGAGTGGTAATGAGCAGTTCTTC
CASSFRTSGSGNEQFF
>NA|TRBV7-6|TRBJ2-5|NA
TGTGCCAGCAGCTTAGGGACATTTCAAGAGACCCAGTACTTC
CASSLGTFQETQYF
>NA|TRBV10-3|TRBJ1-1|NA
TGTGCCATCAGTGGGATGACAGGGAACACTGAAGCTTTCTTT
CAISGMTGNTEAFF
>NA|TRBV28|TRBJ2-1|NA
TGTGCCAGCACCACTGGGACCTACCGCTACAATGAGCAGTTCTTC
CASTTGTYRYNEQFF
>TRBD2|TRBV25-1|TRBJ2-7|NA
TGTGCCAGCAGTGAACCCGCCGGGAGGGCCACCTACGAGCAGTACTTC
CASSEPAGRATYEQYF
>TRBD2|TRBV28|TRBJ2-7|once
TGTGCCAGCAGTCCCGGCGGGGGGGCCTACGAGCAGTACTTC
CASSPGGGAYEQYF
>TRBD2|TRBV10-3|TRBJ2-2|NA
TGTGCCATCAGTGTGGGACTAGCGGGACCGGCCACCGGGGAGCTGTTTTTT
CAISVGLAGPATGELFF
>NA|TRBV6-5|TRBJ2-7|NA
TGTGCCAGCAGACCGCCGGGACGATCAACTTACGAGCAGTACTTC
CASRPPGRSTYEQYF
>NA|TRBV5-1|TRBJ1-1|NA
TGCGCCAGCAGACCGTTGACCAGGAGCCCAATGAACACTGAAGCTTTCTTT
CASRPLTRSPMNTEAFF
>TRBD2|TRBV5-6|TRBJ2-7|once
TGTGCCAGCAGCCGAAAGACTAGCGCCTCCTACGAGCAGTACTTC
CASSRKTSASYEQYF
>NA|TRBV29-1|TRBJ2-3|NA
TGCAGCGTGCCCGGGGCGGGGGCTGAAGATACGCAGTATTTT
CSVPGAGAEDTQYF
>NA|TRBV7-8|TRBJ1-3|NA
TGTGCCAGCAGCGGACGGTCTGGAAACACCATATATTTT
CASSGRSGNTIYF
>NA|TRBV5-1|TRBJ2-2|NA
TGCGCCAGCTGCTCCCAGCGGAGAATTACGAACACCGGGGAGCTGTTTTTT
CASCSQRRITNTGELFF
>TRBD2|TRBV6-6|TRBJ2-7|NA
TGTGCCAGCAGTCCGGGGGGGACGGGGGAGCAGTACTTC
CASSPGGTGEQYF
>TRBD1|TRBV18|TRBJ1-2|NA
TGTGCCAGCTCACCAAGAGACAGGGAAGGAGGGAGCTACACCTTC
CASSPRDREGGSYTF
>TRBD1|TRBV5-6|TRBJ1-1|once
TGTGCCAGCAGCTCGGACAGGGGGAACACTGAAGCTTTCTTT
CASSSDRGNTEAFF
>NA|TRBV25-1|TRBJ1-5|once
TGTGCCAGCAGTGAGCCAGGGGGCAATCAGCCCCAGCATTTT
CASSEPGGNQPQHF
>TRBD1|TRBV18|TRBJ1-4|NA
TGTGCCAGCTCACCCCCAATTGGGACGACAGGGAGGTCGGGCGAAAAACTGTTTTTT
CASSPPIGTTGRSGEKLFF
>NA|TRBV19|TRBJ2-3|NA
TGTGCCAGTGATGGGGTTACCGGAGATACGCAGTATTTT
CASDGVTGDTQYF
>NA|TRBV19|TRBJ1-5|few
TGTGCCAGTAGTATAATTCGGGGGAGCAATCAGCCCCAGCATTTT
CASSIIRGSNQPQHF
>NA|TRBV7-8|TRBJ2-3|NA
TGTGCCAGCAGCTTAGGGACAACCGGCACAGATACGCAGTATTTT
CASSLGTTGTDTQYF